Described below is a single T cell receptor beta chain sequence and its context. As yet, its antigen is unknown. The CD45RO-CCR7+CD27+CD95- phenotype denoted naive CD8+ T cells. The authors made the TRB cDNA libraries by 5' RACE using UMI labels. TCRdb re-called the 5' RACE reads, yielding one record per CDR3 amino acid sequence without DNA. The listing contains 120,000 or so distinct CDR3 sequences. The data belong to a study of CXCR3-negative and CXCR3-positive naive CD8 T cells. Study details: A total of about 140 million TRB reads was generated, with about 1.5 +/- 0.3 million per library. Study-level points and caveats: The TRBV-TRBJ usage of naive CXCR3-negative and CXCR3-positive cells was similar, but that of memory cells differed. After cryopreservation, expression of CXCR3 was partially reduced, and most assays were run with fresh PBMCs. More hydrophobic TRB CDR3s were found in CXCR3-positive naive cells than in CXCR3-negative naive cells.

This CDR3 contains 12 residues. Germline V CDR1 and CDR2: SNHLY, FYNNEI. The sequence was obtained from a human donor in good health. Some clones in this sample may be carry-over from other donors' samples. This chain uses TRBV2 with TRBJ2-7. The sequenced sample was naive CXCR3+ CD8+ T cells from blood. Subset indicated: CD45RO-CCR7+CD27+CD95- naive CD8+ T cells expressing CXCR3 (TNR3+). CDR3 region: CASSAWSYEQYF.